The 10 T cell receptor beta chains below were found in one sample sequenced in a study of T cell responses to AZD1222 COVID-19 vaccine. Sequencing was performed with immunoSEQ multiplex PCR; in TCRdb, only in-frame clones are kept and a portion is missing. The sample gives 95,000 to 110,000 clones, 90% of which show up once; around 4.8% is in the top ten. This specimen was peripheral blood, taken on day 0 of AZD1222 vaccination. These receptors were obtained from an adult in good health.

The chain employs TRBV27 and TRBJ2-3; TRBD2 might be the D (6 bases). Germline CDR1 is MNHEY and CDR2 is SMNVEV (reference sequence). V shed 5 bases and J shed 1 base, with 13 bases lying between them. The CDR3 is 15 residues long. The CDR3 is CASSQRLGGTDTQYF. CDR3 DNA: TGTGCCAGCAGTCAACGACTAGGGGGCACAGATACGCAGTATTTT.

The J gene is TRBJ2-2, the V gene TRBV7-6; D unclear. The CDR3 totals 18 residues. V lost 3 bases and J 0 bases, leaving 17 bases between the germline ends. Looked up from germline, CDR1 is SGHVS and CDR2 is FNYEAQ. CDR3 region: CASSFRVGGTANTGELFF. CDR3 nucleotides: TGTGCCAGCAGCTTCCGGGTGGGCGGAACAGCGAACACCGGGGAGCTGTTTTTT.

The gene calls are TRBV7-9 and TRBJ2-6, with D possibly being TRBD1 or TRBD2 (7 bases each). The germline V gene encodes CDR1 SEHNR and CDR2 FQNEAQ (reference sequence). V shed 5 bases and J shed 4 bases, with 21 bases lying between them. The CDR3 totals 18 residues. In DNA form, the CDR3 reads TGTGCCAGCAGCACCTCGACAGGGAGGGGTTTGGGGGCCAACGTCCTGACTTTC. It codes for CASSTSTGRGLGANVLTF.

V and J are TRBV18 and TRBJ2-1; TRBD2 might be the D (6 bases). Trimming cost V 7 bases and J 9 bases, with 19 bases left between them. The germline CDR1 and CDR2 sequences are KGHSH and LQKENI. CDR3 length equals 14 residues. CDR3 protein: CASFTVRERLEQFF. CDR3 sequence (DNA): TGTGCCAGCTTCACCGTCCGGGAGCGTCTTGAGCAGTTCTTC. Full variable domain (missing parts from reference TRBV18 and TRBJ2-1): NAGVMQNPRHLVRRRGQEARLRCSPMKGHSHVYWYRQLPEEGLKFMVYLQKENIIDESGMPKERFSAEFPKEGPSILRIQQVVRGDSAAYFCASFTVRERLEQFFGPGTRLTVL.

Worth noting for this clone: This specimen includes other DNA sequences encoding the same CDR3. In nucleotides, the CDR3 is TGTGCCAGCAGCGACGGGACAGGGAATCAGCCCCAGCATTTT. Translating gives CASSDGTGNQPQHF. The genes are TRBV6-6 and TRBJ1-5, with 9 bases aligning to TRBD1. Germline V gives CDR1 MNHNY, CDR2 SVGAGI (reference sequence). The CDR3 length is 14 residues. Trimming removed 6 bases from V and 4 bases from J; junction bases left unmatched: 4.

The chain is built from TRBV7-2 and TRBJ2-2; D is unclear. Per germline, CDR1 SGHTA and CDR2 FQGNSA. V was shortened by 7 bases and J by 6 bases, with 12 bases between the two germline ends. CDR3 length: 13 residues. The CDR3 nucleotides read TGTGCCAGCACCCCCGACTTCCCCGGGGAGCTGTTTTTT. Translated: CASTPDFPGELFF. The full variable domain, rest sourced from reference TRBV7-2 and TRBJ2-2, is GAGVSQSPSNKVTEKGKDVELRCDPISGHTALYWYRQSLGQGLEFLIYFQGNSAPDKSGLPSDRFSAERTGGSVSTLTIQRTQQEDSAVYLCASTPDFPGELFFGEGSRLTVL.

This clone came up once. V usage is TRBV27 and J usage is TRBJ2-7; 10 nucleotides align to TRBD1. The germline CDR1 and CDR2 sequences are MNHEY and SMNVEV (reference sequence). This CDR3 spans 19 amino acids. Unmatched junction bases numbered 15, after V lost 0 bases and J lost 4 bases. CDR3 DNA: TGTGCCAGCAGTTTATCCCCCCCACGACAGGGGGCCTTTAGGTACGAGCAGTACTTC. Encoded protein: CASSLSPPRQGAFRYEQYF.

In DNA form, the CDR3 reads TGTGCCAGCAGCGATAAGATGGGTATCCAAGAGACCCAGTACTTC. Protein sequence: CASSDKMGIQETQYF. J is TRBJ2-5 and V is TRBV7-6; no reliable D call. CDR1 is SGHVS and CDR2 is FNYEAQ in the germline V gene. The CDR3 totals 15 residues. V was pared by 5 bases and J by 1 base, with 14 bases between.

This clone has just a few counts. The chain recombines TRBV7-3 with TRBJ2-3, with D possibly being TRBD1 or TRBD2 (6 bases each). CDR3 length equals 17 residues. Germline assignment: CDR1 SGHTA and CDR2 FQGTGA. Trimming pared 5 bases from V and 2 bases from J, leaving 20 bases between. CDR3 DNA: TGTGCCAGCAGCCCCGACCCCCTCCGGGGGCTCACAGATACGCAGTATTTT. It codes for CASSPDPLRGLTDTQYF.

The CDR3 sequence is CASSPWGVLAVTDTQYF. Written as DNA, the CDR3 is TGTGCCAGCAGCCCCTGGGGGGTACTAGCAGTCACAGATACGCAGTATTTT. The chain recombines TRBV5-4 with TRBJ2-3; D is possibly TRBD2 (6 bases). Per the germline V gene, CDR1 is SGHNT and CDR2 is YYREEE (reference sequence). The V end was cut by 4 bases, the J end by 2 bases, with 20 bases between. The CDR3 has 17 residues. The full variable domain, with the rest looked up from reference TRBV5-4 and TRBJ2-3, is ETGVTQSPTHLIKTRGQQVTLRCSSQSGHNTVSWYQQALGQGPQFIFQYYREEENGRGNFPPRFSGLQFPNYSSELNVNALELDDSALYLCASSPWGVLAVTDTQYFGPGTRLTVL.